This T cell receptor (beta chain) appears in the sequencing data of a study of T cells in Graves' hyperthyroidism and ophthalmopathy (dated by TCRdb to the late 2010s). A note on the overall study: Peripheral blood samples were taken at the time of initial diagnosis, prior to any treatment. To identify TCR V-J signatures that set the groups apart, the researchers used a discovery cohort of 100 patients, made up of 40 to 45 with Graves' ophthalmopathy and about 59 with stable Graves' hyperthyroidism. An independent validation cohort of around 19 hyperthyroidism patients and about 15 patients who later progressed to ophthalmopathy tested prospective prediction of ophthalmopathy. The approximately 98 discovery patients were randomly divided into training and test sets at a 7:3 ratio. The study also compared thyroid tissue and blood T-cell repertoires from 6 or 7 Graves' hyperthyroidism patients. Following sampling, methimazole starting at 30 mg daily was given to hyperthyroidism patients, and high-dose intravenous methylprednisolone was given to ophthalmopathy patients. According to the paper, TCR Vbeta CDR3 sequencing was carried out on about 140 peripheral blood samples, which came from approximately 43 ophthalmopathy, approximately 72 hyperthyroidism and about 17 progressor patients.

Turning to this clonotype: It has no known antigen specificity. Per-base quality was not reported, and no clone a single base away is much larger than it.

The TCR beta CDR3 regions were amplified from the RNA transcripts. The TCR CDR3 was subjected to a first round of RT-PCR using the HTBI primer set and the Qiagen OneStep RT-PCR kit. A second multiplex PCR round built the libraries, followed by size selection and purification. Libraries were sequenced paired-end with 100 bp reads on an Illumina HiSeq2000. As for the original processing: SOAPnuke was used to process the raw data, with reads discarded if the reads contained adapters or uncalled bases, had a mean Phred below 15, or lacked an exact constant-primer or identifier match. High-quality paired reads were merged using COPE v1.2.5, and each unique nucleotide sequence was defined as a clonotype. Clonotypes were aligned to IMGT TRBV, TRBD and TRBJ reference segments using MiTCR v1.1. The analysis was restricted to V-J combinations with a frequency above 0.0001, which together covered roughly 99% of the repertoires. The TCS score was defined as F50 (clonal expansion) divided by E x V (chaos), with BLOSUM62-based TCRdist calculated between CDR3 peptides within each V-J. Welch's t-statistics and random forest reduced several hundred V-J features to 13, which were used in a naive Bayes classifier (R e1071). The similarity between thyroid and blood repertoires was quantified using the Morisita-Horn index. TCRdb reran the public reads through fastp at Q25 and MiXCR, keeping productive beta chains. All rows with the same CDR3 protein become a single entry with the most common DNA and genes. These V and J calls originate from TCRdb's pipeline instead of the authors' own analysis. Here the sample has hundreds of thousands of distinct CDR3 sequences; over 35% occur a single time. Clones ranked in the top ten supply 7.5% to 9.5% of the sample.

CDR1 MNHEY and CDR2 SVGAGI were looked up in the germline V gene. A distance of 12 bases separates the germline ends of V and J, which lose 5 bases and 5 bases respectively. The CDR3 numbers 13 residues from cysteine through phenylalanine. Only CDR3 DNA is held: 39 bases, read in frame from base 1. Study-wide findings and limitations: A model built on a 13 V-J signature distinguished ophthalmopathy from stable hyperthyroidism, reaching over 85% sensitivity and under 84% specificity in cross-validation and 80%/75% in testing. Most expanded thyroid clonotypes (frequency above 0.001) were also detected in blood, suggesting blood repertoires may reflect thyroid immune responses. Sample size was not statistically predetermined, and investigators were not blinded to group allocation. During validation, the model predicted progression to ophthalmopathy a median of roughly six months ahead of onset, with roughly 65% sensitivity and under 85% specificity.

A patient counted as having stable Graves' hyperthyroidism if no progression to ophthalmopathy occurred over 18 months of follow-up. Hyperthyroidism patients were newly diagnosed, with disease duration under 2 months, and aged 18 to 65 years. The study excluded patients with uncontrolled infections, other autoimmune diseases, pregnancy or lactation. Clinical symptoms, serum thyroxine and TRAb, thyroid ultrasound, and orbital computed tomography formed the basis for the diagnoses. PBMCs were isolated from about 9.1 ml of fresh peripheral blood by Ficoll-Paque density gradient centrifugation. Total RNA was extracted using Trizol reagent, and RNA quality was assessed on an Agilent 2100 Bioanalyzer.

The sequence was collected from a man aged 18-30 years with Graves' hyperthyroidism. The sequencing sample was made of blood. The rearranged chain carries TRBV6-5 and TRBJ1-1; the D gene cannot be resolved reliably. The CDR3 region has the sequence CASSPREETEAFF. The nucleotides are TGTGCCAGCAGTCCTAGGGAGGAAACTGAAGCTTTCTTT.